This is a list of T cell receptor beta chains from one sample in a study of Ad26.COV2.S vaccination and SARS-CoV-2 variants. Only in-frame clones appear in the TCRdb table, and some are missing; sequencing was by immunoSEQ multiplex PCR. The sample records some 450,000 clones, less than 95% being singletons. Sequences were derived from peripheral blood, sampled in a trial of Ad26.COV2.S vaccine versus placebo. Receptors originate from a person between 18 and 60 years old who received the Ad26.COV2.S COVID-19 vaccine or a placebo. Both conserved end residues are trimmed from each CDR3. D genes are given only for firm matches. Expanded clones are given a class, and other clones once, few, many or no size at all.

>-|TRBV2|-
ASIVGRGSTGSLNYGYT
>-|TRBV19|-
ASSMTADSNQPQH
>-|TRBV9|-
ASSVYGNSYEQY
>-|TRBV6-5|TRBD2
ASTGGRPTDTQY
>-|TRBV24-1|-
ATSDYSDGQETQY
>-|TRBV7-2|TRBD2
ASSASGRSDTQY
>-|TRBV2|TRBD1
ASRALDRGSGDTQY
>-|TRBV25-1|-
ASSELETQY
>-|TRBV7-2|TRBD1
ASSYGQGAVTGELF
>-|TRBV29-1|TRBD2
SVELAGVNEQY
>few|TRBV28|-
ASSLSSGPVSYNEQF
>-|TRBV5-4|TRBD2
ASSLGGRSTWETQY
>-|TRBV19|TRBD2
ASSIRGGGFQETQY
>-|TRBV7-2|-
ASSLGRGVSDTQY
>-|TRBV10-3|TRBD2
AIREGTSGRSAQY
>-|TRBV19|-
ASSKRGEGNQPQH
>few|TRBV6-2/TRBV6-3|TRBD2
ASSAPSGYNEQF
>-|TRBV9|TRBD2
ASSVGMMGGRAAEQY
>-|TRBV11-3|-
ASSLSRADTQY
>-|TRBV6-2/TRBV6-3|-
ASSTQREQF
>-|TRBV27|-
ASSDLTDTQY
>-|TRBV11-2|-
ASSLEVSYNEQF
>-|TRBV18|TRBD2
ASSPPLAGGPYNEQF
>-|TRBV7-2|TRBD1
ASSLTPRGGGYT
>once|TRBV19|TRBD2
ASSTGLAGYEQY
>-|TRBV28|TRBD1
ASSPNRGHSYEQY
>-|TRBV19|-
ASSSRTFGEQY
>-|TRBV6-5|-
ASSYRDTYNEQF
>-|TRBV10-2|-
ASSAGSTDTQY
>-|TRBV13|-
ASSFRRTFDTTDTQY
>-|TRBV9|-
ASSSRPQDSSSGNTIY
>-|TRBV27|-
ASSSTSREQF
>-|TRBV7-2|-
ASSLGSGAWAGELF
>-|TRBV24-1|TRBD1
ATSDSGTGRHEQY
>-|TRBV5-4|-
ASSLGGGIGGELF
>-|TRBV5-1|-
ASSWGETYEQY
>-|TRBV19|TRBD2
ASSRLAGVTDTQY
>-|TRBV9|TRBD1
ASSARTGTNEQF
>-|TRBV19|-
ASSIDLTGQYNQPQH
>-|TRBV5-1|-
ASSLEQTNYGYT
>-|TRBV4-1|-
ASSQDKRGREKAF
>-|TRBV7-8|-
ASSLSSPTDEQF
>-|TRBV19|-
ASSIRGVGGNQPQH
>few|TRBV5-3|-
ARSLDRPDYGYT
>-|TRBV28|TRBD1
ASSLETGQGFSEQY
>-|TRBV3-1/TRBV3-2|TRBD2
ASSQDRVGRAGETQY
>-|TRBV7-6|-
ASSLAILVGTGELF
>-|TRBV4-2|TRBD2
ASSPETSGSFNEQF
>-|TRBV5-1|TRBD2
ASSPDTSGSYEQY
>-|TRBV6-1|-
ASSEPPRGATEAF
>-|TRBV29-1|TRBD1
SVNLLTGGYEQY
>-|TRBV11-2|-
ASSPGNGGRAKNIQY
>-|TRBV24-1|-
ATSDRRDQQYNEQF
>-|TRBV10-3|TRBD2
AISVRREGLYETQY
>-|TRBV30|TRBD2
AWSEGLTYEQY
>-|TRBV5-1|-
ASSFGGVTSGEQY
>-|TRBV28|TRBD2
ASSPRTSGTNEQF
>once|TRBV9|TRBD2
ASSPRSTSASYNEQF
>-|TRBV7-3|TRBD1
ASSLQGAAGANVLT